A single sample is the source of the 24 T cell receptor beta chains below, sequenced in a study of blood T cell repertoires in COVID-19. Only in-frame clones appear in the TCRdb table, and some are missing; sequencing was by immunoSEQ multiplex PCR. The sample includes 150,000 to 200,000 clones, 84% seen only once; the top ten take over 13%. The sequencing input was peripheral blood. These receptors all stem from a man aged 30-40 years with active or convalescent COVID-19.

The chain couples TRBV5-6 to TRBJ2-1; TRBD1 is a possible D gene (5 bases). The ends were cut back, 6 bases at V and 6 bases at J, with 13 bases in the middle. Germline CDR1 is SGHDT and CDR2 is YYEEEE. This CDR3 region has 13 residues. The chain's CDR3 is CASTLDSLNEQFF. In nucleotides, the CDR3 is TGTGCCAGCACCCTAGACAGCCTCAATGAGCAGTTCTTC.

The chain employs TRBV6-1 and TRBJ2-7; the match to TRBD2 covers 13 bases. The V gene end was trimmed by 1 base and the J gene end by 5 bases; junction bases not matched to a gene: 2. The CDR3 runs 15 residues. Germline CDR1 MNHNS, CDR2 SASEGT. Written as DNA, the CDR3 is TGTGCCAGCAGTGAAGAAACTAGCGGGGGGGACGAGCAGTACGTC. Translated, it gives CASSEETSGGDEQYV.

This chain connects TRBV29-1 to TRBJ2-3; TRBD2 aligns across 11 bases. The CDR3 sequence is 15 residues long. CDR1 and CDR2 from the germline V gene are SQVTM and ANQGSEA. V lost 2 bases and J lost 3; bases outside the gene matches: 4. Written as DNA, the CDR3 is TGCAGCGTTGAACAAACTAGCGGGAGAACAGATACGCAGTATTTT. Protein sequence: CSVEQTSGRTDTQYF.

This rearrangement joins TRBV7-2 to TRBJ2-5, with 14 bases lining up with TRBD2. This CDR3 is built from 15 residues. With 3 bases clipped from V and 4 bases from J, the junction kept 1 base outside the gene matches. Germline CDR1 and CDR2: SGHTA and FQGNSA. In DNA form, the CDR3 reads TGTGCCAGCAGCTTCGGACTAGCGGGGGGAGAGACCCAGTACTTC. It is translated as CASSFGLAGGETQYF.

The rearrangement uses TRBV6-6 and TRBJ1-2; tentative D call: TRBD1 (6 bases). This CDR3 is 14 amino acids long. Germline-derived CDR1 and CDR2 are MNHNY and SVGAGI (reference sequence). V gave up 5 bases and J gave up 0 bases, with 10 bases separating them. The CDR3 reads CASSTGQANYGYTF. For the CDR3, the DNA is TGTGCCAGCAGTACAGGGCAAGCTAACTATGGCTACACCTTC.

The rearrangement uses TRBV27 and TRBJ2-7, with TRBD2 identical over 16 bases. There are 17 residues in the CDR3. CDR1 and CDR2 (germline): MNHEY, SMNVEV (reference sequence). V trimming: 6 bases; J trimming: 7 bases; junction bases outside the gene matches: 12. The CDR3 coding sequence is TGTGCCAGCAGCCTGACCGGGACTAGCGGGAGGGTCGTGGAGCAGTACGTC. Translating gives CASSLTGTSGRVVEQYV.

The chain recombines TRBV5-1 with TRBJ1-1; D possibly corresponds to TRBD1 (5 bases). The V and J ends lost 4 bases and 1 base respectively, with 8 bases between them. Germline lookup yields CDR1 SGHRS and CDR2 YFSETQ. This CDR3 region has 13 residues. CDR3 region: CASSTGQNTEAFF. The CDR3 DNA reads as TGCGCCAGCAGCACCGGACAGAACACTGAAGCTTTCTTT.

J is TRBJ2-1 and V is TRBV4-3, with a weak D call TRBD1 (6 bases). The V end lost 0 bases, the J end lost 8 bases, and 11 bases lay between the germline ends. Germline V gene sequence: CDR1 LGHNA, CDR2 YSLEER. This CDR3 contains 14 residues. The CDR3 coding sequence is TGCGCCAGCAGCCAAGATAGAGGGGGAGATGAGCAGTTCTTC. Translated, it gives CASSQDRGGDEQFF.

With regard to this clone: A junction end diverges from the germline sequence, so it may reflect a read error. The chain recombines TRBV5-4 with TRBJ2-1; D might be TRBD2 (6 bases). CDR3 length: 15 residues. Looked up from germline, CDR1 is SGHNT and CDR2 is YYREEE (reference sequence). CDR3 sequence (DNA): TGTGCCAGCAGTTTGGACGGGAGCTCCTACAATGAGCAGTTCTTC. Its protein product is CASSLDGSSYNEQFF.

The rearrangement uses TRBV2 and TRBJ1-5; no clear D. The CDR3 has 14 residues. Per germline, CDR1 SNHLY and CDR2 FYNNEI. Trimming cost V 6 bases and J 0 bases, with 9 bases left between them. The CDR3 coding sequence is TGTGCCAGCAGACGAGGTTATAGCAATCAGCCCCAGCATTTT. It specifies CASRRGYSNQPQHF.

This sequence joins TRBV5-1 and TRBJ2-3, with TRBD1 matching over 9 bases. Germline-derived CDR1 and CDR2 are SGHRS and YFSETQ. V trimming: 3 bases; J trimming: 1 base; junction bases outside the gene matches: 3. The CDR3 covers 15 residues. CDR3 sequence (DNA): TGCGCCAGCAGCTGGACAGGGGTCGGCACAGATACGCAGTATTTT. This codes for CASSWTGVGTDTQYF.

This chain uses TRBV6-5 with TRBJ1-1; the match to TRBD1 covers 8 bases. Germline CDR1 reads MNHEY; CDR2 reads SVGAGI. The CDR3 has 15 amino acids. V was clipped by 6 bases and J by 4 bases; unmatched bases: 10. The CDR3 coding sequence is TGTGCCAGCAGCGGATCTCGGACAGGGACCACTGAAGCTTTCTTT. As protein: CASSGSRTGTTEAFF.

This clone was picked up a small number of times. This chain joins TRBV6-5 and TRBJ1-2; no firm D call. This CDR3 contains 11 residues. CDR1 and CDR2 from the germline V gene are MNHEY and SVGAGI. Trimming stripped 10 bases from V and 2 bases from J, with 8 bases between. CDR3 amino acids: CATKQNYGYTF. The CDR3 DNA is TGTGCCACCAAACAAAACTATGGCTACACCTTC.

CDR3 residues: CASSWGTAYNEQFF. CDR3 bases: TGTGCCAGCAGCTGGGGGACAGCCTACAATGAGCAGTTCTTC. V is TRBV7-2 and J is TRBJ2-1; TRBD1 aligns across 7 bases. CDR3 length: 14 residues. Germline values: CDR1 SGHTA, CDR2 FQGNSA. V lost 4 bases to trimming and J lost 2 bases; unmatched junction nucleotides: 2.

This rearrangement joins TRBV4-1 to TRBJ2-7; possible D gene TRBD2, 6 bases. V was clipped by 1 base and J by 1 base, with 11 bases between them. The germline CDR1 and CDR2 sequences are MGHRA and YSYEKL. The CDR3 is 15 amino acids. CDR3 sequence: CASSQVGGASYEQYV. The CDR3 DNA sequence: TGCGCCAGCAGCCAAGTGGGGGGTGCATCCTACGAGCAGTACGTC.

The chain combines TRBV7-2 with TRBJ1-2; TRBD1 is a possible D gene (6 bases). The CDR3 loop spans 14 amino acids. Germline V CDR1 and CDR2: SGHTA, FQGNSA. V was shortened by 0 bases and J by 7 bases, with 12 bases between the two germline ends. The CDR3 here is CASSLAPQGGGYTF. CDR3 bases: TGTGCCAGCAGCTTAGCCCCCCAAGGGGGTGGCTACACCTTC.

The gene calls are TRBV7-2 and TRBJ2-3, with D perhaps TRBD2 (5 bases). CDR1 and CDR2 (germline): SGHTA, FQGNSA. The CDR3 is made up of 14 amino acids. Trimming stripped 6 bases from V and 1 base from J, with 11 bases between. DNA for the CDR3: TGTGCCAGCAGGACTACTGGGGGCACAGATACGCAGTATTTT. This encodes CASRTTGGTDTQYF. The variable domain in full, completed from reference TRBV7-2 and TRBJ2-3, reads GAGVSQSPSNKVTEKGKDVELRCDPISGHTALYWYRQSLGQGLEFLIYFQGNSAPDKSGLPSDRFSAERTGGSVSTLTIQRTQQEDSAVYLCASRTTGGTDTQYFGPGTRLTVL.

The chain has TRBV2 and TRBJ2-3, with 9 bases identical to TRBD2. This CDR3 spans 15 amino acids. The germline gives CDR1 SNHLY, CDR2 FYNNEI. V shed 7 bases, J shed 4 bases, and the junction held 9 bases outside the gene matches. Written as DNA, the CDR3 is TGTGCCAGCACCAGACTAGCGGCCACTTCAGATACGCAGTATTTT. Translation gives CASTRLAATSDTQYF.

This clone has a handful of counts. The rearrangement joins TRBV28 to TRBJ1-1; 7 bases align to TRBD1. Germline-derived CDR1 and CDR2 are MDHEN and SYDVKM. V gave up 5 bases and J gave up 0 bases; unmatched junction bases: 9. The CDR3 is made up of 16 amino acids. The CDR3 reads CASSKGQVLMNTEAFF. CDR3 nucleotides: TGTGCCAGCAGTAAAGGACAGGTACTCATGAACACTGAAGCTTTCTTT.

This clone showed up just a few times. This chain joins TRBV25-1 and TRBJ1-6; D ambiguous. There are 14 residues in the CDR3. V gave up 6 bases and J gave up 5 bases, with 11 bases separating them. Looked up from germline, CDR1 is MGHDK and CDR2 is SYGVNS. This CDR3 is CASSWEVNNSPLHF. CDR3 DNA: TGTGCCAGCAGCTGGGAGGTCAATAATTCACCCCTCCACTTT. Combining the CDR3 with reference TRBV25-1 and TRBJ1-6 gives the whole variable domain EADIYQTPRYLVIGTGKKITLECSQTMGHDKMYWYQQDPGMELHLIHYSYGVNSTEKGDLSSESTVSRIRTEHFPLTLESARPSHTSQYLCASSWEVNNSPLHFGNGTRLTVT.

This chain links TRBV15 with TRBJ2-3; the match to TRBD2 covers 12 bases. Germline V gives CDR1 LNHNV, CDR2 YYDKDF (reference sequence). The V and J ends lost 0 bases and 3 bases, in that order; junction bases with no gene match: 1. The CDR3 extends over 16 amino acids. Written as DNA, the CDR3 is TGTGCCACCAGCAGAGATACTAGCGGGAGGACAGATACGCAGTATTTT. This gives the protein CATSRDTSGRTDTQYF.

This clone came up a few times. The chain joins TRBV6-5 to TRBJ1-4, with 9 bases lining up with TRBD1. Germline loops: CDR1 MNHEY, CDR2 SVGAGI. Trimming removed 5 bases from V and 3 bases from J; junction bases left unmatched: 4. This CDR3 has 15 residues. The CDR3 DNA reads TGTGCCAGCAGTCGACAGGGGGAGGCTAATGAAAAACTGTTTTTT. It translates to CASSRQGEANEKLFF.

V gene TRBV7-9 combines with J gene TRBJ2-7; 8 bases are shared with TRBD1. This CDR3 region has 14 residues. The V gene end was trimmed by 2 bases and the J gene end by 4 bases; junction bases not matched to a gene: 4. Germline V gene sequence: CDR1 SEHNR, CDR2 FQNEAQ (reference sequence). CDR3 coding DNA: TGTGCCAGCAGCTTACCCGGGACAGGATACGAGCAGTACTTC. Its protein product is CASSLPGTGYEQYF.

This rearrangement joins TRBV11-3 to TRBJ2-5, with 7 bases fitting TRBD1. This CDR3 is 14 amino acids long. J was trimmed by 1 base and V by 1 base; bases with no gene match: 0. CDR1 is SGHNT and CDR2 is YENEEA in the germline V gene. CDR3 nucleotide sequence: TGTGCCAGCAGCTTAGCAGGGGGCCAAGAGACCCAGTACTTC. Protein: CASSLAGGQETQYF. Supplemented by reference TRBV11-3 and TRBJ2-5, the full variable domain reads EAGVVQSPRYKIIEKKQPVAFWCNPISGHNTLYWYLQNLGQGPELLIRYENEEAVDDSQLPKDRFSAERLKGVDSTLKIQPAELGDSAVYLCASSLAGGQETQYFGPGTRLLVL.